The 27 T cell receptor beta chains listed next were all sequenced from one sample in a study of cytomegalovirus exposure and HLA in healthy donors. The PCR used 60 Vbeta and 13 Jbeta primers. Produced via immunoSEQ multiplex PCR; TCRdb's table is partial and in-frame only. The profile shows about 250,000 clones, roughly 70% of them singletons. Sequencing was performed on PBMCs. The receptors come from a female donor in good health and CMV-seronegative.

The chain carries TRBV7-9 and TRBJ2-1; D uncertain. CDR1 is SEHNR, CDR2 FQNEAQ, per germline (reference sequence). V lost 2 bases, J lost 8 bases, and 19 bases lay in between. The CDR3 contains 16 residues. This CDR3 is CASSLTQSPVGDEQFF. The DNA of the CDR3 is TGTGCCAGCAGCTTAACACAGTCCCCGGTCGGCGATGAGCAGTTCTTC.

The DNA for the CDR3 is TGCAGCGTTGACCCAGGAGGGGACTATGGCTACACCTTC. Translation: CSVDPGGDYGYTF. The chain is built from TRBV29-1 and TRBJ1-2, with a weak D call TRBD1 (5 bases). V was cut by 3 bases and J by 3 bases, with 11 bases left in between. Germline V gene lookup returns CDR1 SQVTM and CDR2 ANQGSEA. The CDR3 length is 13 residues.

This clone was detected once. The chain links TRBV21-1 to TRBJ1-5; the D call in the table, TRBD1, was not verified against the DNA. TRBV21-1 is classified as a pseudogene. CDR3 length: 15 residues. DNA of the CDR3: TGTGCCAGCAGCGCCAACAGGGGTCCATGTCAGCCCCAGCATTTT. Translating it yields CASSANRGPCQPQHF.

This clone has a single count. The rearrangement joins TRBV19 to TRBJ1-1, with 7 bases that match TRBD1. Germline loops: CDR1 LNHDA, CDR2 SQIVND (reference sequence). This CDR3 comprises 16 residues. The V and J ends lost 3 bases and 0 bases, in that order; junction bases with no gene match: 7. The CDR3 DNA is TGTGCCAGTAGTATCCCGACAGGGAAACTGAACACTGAAGCTTTCTTT. This encodes CASSIPTGKLNTEAFF.

The chain uses TRBV7-8 and TRBJ2-3; TRBD1 agrees at 8 bases. Germline loops: CDR1 SGHVS, CDR2 FQNEAQ. The V gene end was trimmed by 1 base and the J gene end by 6 bases; junction bases not matched to a gene: 9. The CDR3 covers 16 residues. The CDR3 here is CASSLGGTGLGDTQYF. The CDR3 DNA follows: TGTGCCAGCAGCTTAGGCGGGACAGGCCTAGGGGATACGCAGTATTTT.

This clone was counted a few times. The chain links TRBV19 to TRBJ1-3, with 7 nucleotides matching TRBD1. CDR3 length equals 14 residues. Germline trimming cut 10 bases from V and 0 bases from J; bases unmatched to any gene: 6. Per germline, CDR1 LNHDA and CDR2 SQIVND (reference sequence). CDR3 sequence: CATSTGLSGNTIYF. Here the CDR3 DNA reads TGTGCCACCTCGACAGGGCTCTCTGGAAACACCATATATTTT.

The gene calls are TRBV7-2 and TRBJ2-7, with 10 bases matching TRBD2. The CDR3 is 14 amino acids. Germline V lookup: CDR1 SGHTA, CDR2 FQGNSA. V was pared by 3 bases and J by 2 bases, with 1 base of the junction left unmatched. The CDR3 nucleotides are TGTGCCAGCAGCTTGAGCGGGAGGGCCTACGAGCAGTACTTC. Translated: CASSLSGRAYEQYF.

The chain links TRBV18 to TRBJ1-3; possible D gene TRBD1, 6 bases. V lost 2 bases and J lost 2, with 10 bases in between. Germline assignment: CDR1 KGHSH and CDR2 LQKENI. This CDR3 is 15 amino acids long. This CDR3 reads CASSPVGTPGNTIYF. The CDR3 region has the DNA TGTGCCAGCTCACCAGTCGGGACACCTGGAAACACCATATATTTT.

This clone was observed a handful of times. This chain uses TRBV6-1 with TRBJ2-2; 8 bases are shared with TRBD2. This CDR3 comprises 14 residues. Germline CDR1 reads MNHNS; CDR2 reads SASEGT. J lost 5 bases, V lost 6 bases, and 5 bases had no gene match. CDR3 DNA: TGTGCCAGCAGACCCACTAGCGGTACCGGGGAGCTGTTTTTT. This translates into CASRPTSGTGELFF.

The DNA for the CDR3 is TGTGCCAGCAGCCGGACCGCGGGTATGGATACGCAGTATTTT. Its translation: CASSRTAGMDTQYF. The rearrangement uses TRBV2 and TRBJ2-3; a weak D match, TRBD2 (5 bases). The CDR3 totals 14 residues. Germline CDR1 SNHLY, CDR2 FYNNEI. V lost 6 bases, J lost 6 bases, and 16 bases lay in between.

The chain is built from TRBV15 and TRBJ2-1; 11 nucleotides line up with TRBD2. CDR1 is LNHNV, CDR2 YYDKDF, per germline (reference sequence). V shed 0 bases, J shed 1 base, and the junction held 5 bases outside the gene matches. The CDR3 sequence is 18 residues long. The CDR3 DNA follows: TGTGCCACCAGCAGAGATTCCCTAGCGGGAGGATCCTACAATGAGCAGTTCTTC. Protein product: CATSRDSLAGGSYNEQFF.

The chain joins TRBV27 to TRBJ1-2, with TRBD1 identical over 8 bases. CDR3 length equals 15 residues. Germline V lookup: CDR1 MNHEY, CDR2 SMNVEV (reference sequence). V trimming: 7 bases; J trimming: 4 bases; junction bases outside the gene matches: 11. The CDR3 bases are TGTGCCAGCACCACTACAGGGGGGGCTCCCTATGGCTACACCTTC. This translates into CASTTTGGAPYGYTF.

The chain joins TRBV7-9 to TRBJ2-1, with TRBD2 matching 9 bases. The CDR3 sequence is 13 residues long. Losses at the gene ends were 4 bases for V and 6 bases for J; bases not matched to a gene: 1. Germline V CDR1 and CDR2: SEHNR, FQNEAQ (reference sequence). CDR3: CASSSGLANEQFF. In DNA, the CDR3 is TGTGCCAGCAGCTCGGGACTAGCCAATGAGCAGTTCTTC. The variable domain in full, completed from reference TRBV7-9 and TRBJ2-1, reads DTGVSQNPRHKITKRGQNVTFRCDPISEHNRLYWYRQTLGQGPEFLTYFQNEAQLEKSRLLSDRFSAERPKGSFSTLEIQRTEQGDSAMYLCASSSGLANEQFFGPGTRLTVL.

The CDR3: CASSFRNEKLFF. CDR3 DNA: TGTGCCAGCAGTTTCCGGAATGAAAAACTGTTTTTT. The V call is TRBV28, the J call TRBJ1-4, with D unclear. CDR1 and CDR2 (germline): MDHEN, SYDVKM. There are 12 residues in the CDR3. The V end lost 3 bases, the J end lost 5 bases, and 4 bases lay between the germline ends.

CDR3 nucleotides: TGTGCCAGCAGCCCAGCGGGAGAGATCAATGAGCAGTTCTTC. Translated: CASSPAGEINEQFF. The chain employs TRBV27 and TRBJ2-1, with TRBD2 matching 8 bases. The CDR3 totals 14 residues. Trimming took 6 bases from V and 6 from J; bases not matched to a gene: 7. CDR1 is MNHEY, CDR2 SMNVEV, per germline (reference sequence).

Only a few counts were recorded for this clone. V and J are TRBV10-1 and TRBJ2-5, with D possibly being TRBD2 (5 bases). Germline V CDR1 and CDR2: WNHNN, SYGVQD (reference sequence). With 1 base removed from V and 5 bases from J, the gap between germline ends came to 26 bases. The CDR3 extends over 19 amino acids. The CDR3 region is CASSELELEAAPNAETQYF. The CDR3 DNA sequence: TGCGCCAGCAGTGAGTTAGAACTAGAGGCGGCTCCAAATGCGGAGACCCAGTACTTC.

The gene calls are TRBV6-1 and TRBJ2-3; no firm D call. V lost 7 bases and J 3 bases, leaving 8 bases between the germline ends. This CDR3 contains 12 residues. Germline CDR1 MNHNS, CDR2 SASEGT. This CDR3 reads CASTLDTDTQYF. The CDR3 coding sequence is TGTGCCAGCACCTTAGATACAGATACGCAGTATTTT.

The DNA of the CDR3 is TGTGCCAGCAGTGGCCCCCAGGGGTTGGCCTACGAGCAGTACTTC. Translation gives CASSGPQGLAYEQYF. The chain uses TRBV6-5 and TRBJ2-5; tentatively, D is TRBD1 (6 bases). The J call may be mistaken, given a closer DNA end match to TRBJ2-7. Germline V gene lookup returns CDR1 MNHEY and CDR2 SVGAGI. CDR3 size: 15 residues.

CDR3 DNA sequence: TGTGCCAGCAGTCCGACAGGGATGGGGGGTGGCCATGAGCAGTTCTTC. Its protein product is CASSPTGMGGGHEQFF. This chain links TRBV28 with TRBJ2-1; maybe TRBD1 (7 bases). CDR1 and CDR2 from the germline V gene are MDHEN and SYDVKM. The CDR3 is 16 residues long. V shed 5 bases and J shed 8 bases, with 22 bases lying between them. Full variable domain (remainder filled in from reference TRBV28 and TRBJ2-1): DVKVTQSSRYLVKRTGEKVFLECVQDMDHENMFWYRQDPGLGLRLIYFSYDVKMKEKGDIPEGYSVSREKKERFSLILESASTNQTSMYLCASSPTGMGGGHEQFFGPGTRLTVL.

CDR3 bases: TGTGCCGGAGGAACTAGCGGGAGGGCGCCGAGTTTATGGAGCTCCTACAATGAGCAGTTCTTC. This sequence encodes CAGGTSGRAPSLWSSYNEQFF. This rearrangement joins TRBV21-1 to TRBJ2-1; whether TRBD2, the table's D call, matches the DNA was not checked. TRBV21-1 is deemed a pseudogene. CDR3 size: 21 residues.

The rearrangement links TRBV6-4 to TRBJ2-3; tentatively, D is TRBD1 (6 bases). The CDR3 covers 16 residues. V was clipped by 0 bases and J by 2 bases, with 12 bases between them. CDR1 is MRHNA, CDR2 SNTAGT, per germline. CDR3 DNA sequence: TGTGCCAGCAGTGACTCGTCAGGGGCTCACACAGATACGCAGTATTTT. As protein: CASSDSSGAHTDTQYF.

This clone was counted only a few times. The chain combines TRBV25-1 with TRBJ2-2; possible D gene TRBD2, 6 bases. The CDR3 totals 16 residues. Germline CDR1 MGHDK, CDR2 SYGVNS. V lost 11 bases and J lost 5, with 24 bases in between. CDR3 sequence: CASQPSKGGGTGELFF. The DNA for the CDR3 is TGTGCCTCCCAACCTTCGAAGGGAGGAGGTACCGGGGAGCTGTTTTTT.

V is TRBV15 and J is TRBJ2-7; 8 bases agree with TRBD1. Per germline, CDR1 LNHNV and CDR2 YYDKDF (reference sequence). The junction had 9 bases not matched to a gene; V was cut back by 4 bases and J by 4 bases. The CDR3 extends over 15 amino acids. CDR3 sequence (DNA): TGTGCCACCAGCACTTTCCCGGGACAGGCGTACGAGCAGTACTTC. As protein: CATSTFPGQAYEQYF.

This clone was seen only a few times. The rearrangement joins TRBV6-1 to TRBJ2-3; weak D call: TRBD2 (6 bases). CDR3 size: 16 residues. Deletions cut 1 base from V and 4 bases from J, with 15 bases between. Germline V gives CDR1 MNHNS, CDR2 SASEGT. This CDR3 reads CASSEGAGTGSDTQYF. CDR3 nucleotide sequence: TGTGCCAGCAGTGAAGGGGCGGGAACCGGCTCAGATACGCAGTATTTT.

The DNA of the CDR3 is TGCGCCAGCAGCCCGGAGACTAGCGGGGTAGAGACCCAGTACTTC. This translates into CASSPETSGVETQYF. The gene calls are TRBV5-1 and TRBJ2-5, with 11 bases matching TRBD2. The CDR3 extends over 15 amino acids. Germline CDR1 and CDR2: SGHRS and YFSETQ. J lost 4 bases, V lost 4 bases, and 6 bases had no gene match. The full variable domain, with the rest looked up from reference TRBV5-1 and TRBJ2-5, is KAGVTQTPRYLIKTRGQQVTLSCSPISGHRSVSWYQQTPGQGLQFLFEYFSETQRNKGNFPGRFSGRQFSNSRSEMNVSTLELGDSALYLCASSPETSGVETQYFGPGTRLLVL.

J is TRBJ2-1 and V is TRBV11-2; D may be TRBD1 (7 bases). Germline V gene data show CDR1 as SGHAT and CDR2 as FQNNGV. The V end was cut by 3 bases, the J end by 0 bases, with 18 bases between. The CDR3 spans 18 residues. CDR3 nucleotide sequence: TGTGCCAGCAGCTTCAGGGGGTCGGCTAGCGCCTCCTACAATGAGCAGTTCTTC. Amino acid sequence: CASSFRGSASASYNEQFF.

The rearrangement uses TRBV7-8 and TRBJ1-2; TRBD1 might be the D (6 bases). The CDR3 sequence is 17 residues long. Germline lookup yields CDR1 SGHVS and CDR2 FQNEAQ. Trimming pared 1 base from V and 8 bases from J, leaving 23 bases between. CDR3 residues: CASSLVGGDFRRGGYTF. The CDR3 coding sequence is TGTGCCAGCAGCTTAGTTGGGGGCGACTTTCGTAGGGGGGGCTACACCTTC.